This T cell receptor (beta chain) comes out of a study of metastatic and nonmetastatic thyroid tumors. The overall study: Malignant and benign thyroid patients had repertoires compared in peripheral blood and tumor or nodule tissue.

TCRdb recomputed clones from the PCR reads via MiXCR. This sample carries around 41,000 clones, roughly 14% of them seen once, and the ten largest clones take over 7.5%. Many counts were recorded for this clone. Before thyroid surgery, none of the patients had received any treatment. Germline V gene lookup returns CDR1 MNHEY and CDR2 SMNVEV (reference sequence). The CDR3 covers 13 residues. The V and J ends lost 7 bases and 2 bases respectively, with 11 bases between them. The source material was blood. The TCR sequence derives from a female donor with papillary thyroid cancer or a benign thyroid nodule (not recorded which). Some clones in this sample may be carry-over from other donors' samples. J is TRBJ2-5 and V is TRBV27; D may correspond to TRBD1 or TRBD2 (5 bases each). The CDR3 region has the DNA TGTGCCAGCAAAAGGGACGGTCAAGAGACCCAGTACTTC. Amino acids: CASKRDGQETQYF.